These 24 T cell receptor beta chains originate from one sample sequenced in a study of shared clonotypes between healthy human individuals. Assay used: immunoSEQ multiplex PCR; TCRdb lists only in-frame clones, some missing. The sample lists about 1.5 million clones; 95% to 99% were seen once. Sequenced input: naive CD4+ T cells sorted from blood. Documented subset: CD45RA+ positively selected. The source of these receptors is a man aged 30 to 39 in good health.

The V gene is TRBV6-6, the J gene TRBJ2-5; D is undetermined. The V gene's germline CDR1 is MNHNY and CDR2 SVGAGI (reference sequence). The CDR3 has 13 amino acids. V was trimmed by 6 bases and J by 4 bases, leaving 12 bases between them. This chain's CDR3 is CASRGVGSETQYF. In DNA, the CDR3 is TGTGCCAGCAGGGGTGTTGGTTCAGAGACCCAGTACTTC.

CDR3 coding DNA: TGCGCCAGCAGCTTGGATTATATTAACTACGAGCAGTACTTC. Protein: CASSLDYINYEQYF. V is TRBV5-1 and J is TRBJ2-7, with D uncertain. Between the trimmed V and J ends, which lost 0 bases and 3 bases, there was a span of 10 bases. CDR3 length: 14 residues. Germline V gene sequence: CDR1 SGHRS, CDR2 YFSETQ.

The V gene is TRBV9, the J gene TRBJ1-2; D is undetermined. Trimming stripped 8 bases from V and 4 bases from J, with 12 bases between. This CDR3 comprises 12 residues. CDR1 is SGDLS and CDR2 is YYNGEE in the germline V gene. The CDR3 here is CASRRAGYGYTF. The CDR3 DNA reads as TGTGCCAGTCGGAGGGCGGGCTATGGCTACACCTTC.

This clone has more than one count but fewer than ten. The DNA for the CDR3 is TGTGCCAGCAGTGAATTGGCGATTAGCTCCTACGAGCAGTACTTC. Translated, it gives CASSELAISSYEQYF. J is TRBJ2-7 and V is TRBV6-1; D not certain. Germline CDR1 and CDR2: MNHNS and SASEGT. The CDR3 is made up of 15 amino acids. The V and J ends lost 2 bases and 0 bases respectively, with 11 bases between them.

The chain links TRBV11-2 to TRBJ2-7; possible D gene TRBD1, 6 bases. V lost 2 bases, J lost 2 bases, and 10 bases lay in between. CDR1 is SGHAT, CDR2 FQNNGV, per germline. This CDR3 has 14 amino acids. CDR3 protein: CASSLTGPTYEQYF. The CDR3 coding sequence is TGTGCCAGCAGCTTAACAGGGCCCACCTACGAGCAGTACTTC.

V and J are TRBV5-1 and TRBJ2-2; 7 bases line up with TRBD2. CDR3 size: 15 residues. From germline, CDR1 is SGHRS and CDR2 YFSETQ. Trimming cost V 1 base and J 5 bases; bases outside gene matches: 5. CDR3 coding DNA: TGCGCCAGCAGCTTGCTGACTAGCCAGACCGGGGAGCTGTTTTTT. This codes for CASSLLTSQTGELFF.

Of note for this clone: Germline and junction disagree at one end, which may indicate a read error. CDR3 nucleotide sequence: TGTGCCAGCAGTCTAGAACGAGAGGTCCGTTTT. This encodes CASSLEREVRF. This chain uses TRBV6-6 with TRBJ1-4; D gene uncertain. Germline V CDR1 and CDR2: MNHNY, SVGAGI (reference sequence). This CDR3 spans 11 amino acids.

The rearrangement uses TRBV28 and TRBJ1-2; tentatively, D is TRBD1 (5 bases). The V and J ends lost 2 bases and 3 bases respectively, with 13 bases between them. This CDR3 has 15 residues. The germline V gene encodes CDR1 MDHEN and CDR2 SYDVKM. The CDR3 reads CASSLEQDEDYGYTF. In nucleotides, the CDR3 is TGTGCCAGCAGTTTAGAACAGGACGAAGACTATGGCTACACCTTC.

V is TRBV30 and J is TRBJ2-1; TRBD2 matches 7 bases. Germline loops: CDR1 GTSNPN, CDR2 SVGIG (reference sequence). Trimming at V came to 1 base and at J to 1 base, leaving 7 bases not matched to a gene. This CDR3 has 16 residues. CDR3 in amino acids: CAWSGGAGASYNEQFF. In DNA, the CDR3 is TGTGCCTGGAGTGGCGGGGCGGGAGCGTCCTACAATGAGCAGTTCTTC.

This rearrangement joins TRBV7-3 to TRBJ2-1; 10 nucleotides match TRBD2. Unmatched junction bases numbered 8, after V lost 6 bases and J lost 6 bases. The CDR3 is 15 amino acids. Per germline, CDR1 SGHTA and CDR2 FQGTGA. This chain's CDR3 is CASSLSGRTANEQFF. CDR3 bases: TGTGCCAGCAGTCTTAGCGGGAGGACCGCCAATGAGCAGTTCTTC.

The chain couples TRBV6-4 to TRBJ2-3, with D perhaps assigned TRBD1 or TRBD2 (6 bases each). The CDR3 extends over 15 amino acids. CDR1 is MRHNA and CDR2 is SNTAGT in the germline V gene. V lost 4 bases, J lost 4 bases, and 15 bases lay in between. CDR3 bases: TGTGCCAGCAGTGTTCGGGGGCCTGGGGCAGATACGCAGTATTTT. It encodes CASSVRGPGADTQYF.

The rearrangement uses TRBV29-1 and TRBJ2-1; D is ambiguous. The CDR3 spans 10 residues. Per germline, CDR1 SQVTM and CDR2 ANQGSEA. With 4 bases removed from V and 15 bases from J, the gap between germline ends came to 13 bases. CDR3 sequence: CSVASDRPFF. The CDR3 DNA reads as TGCAGCGTTGCTTCGGACCGACCGTTCTTC.

The table lists this clone with a count of one. This rearrangement joins TRBV29-1 to TRBJ2-2; TRBD1 might be the D (5 bases). There are 12 residues in the CDR3. In germline, CDR1 is SQVTM, CDR2 ANQGSEA. Trimming shortened V by 7 bases and J by 5 bases, and 11 bases separated the two germline ends. The CDR3 is CSAGRATGELFF. DNA for the CDR3: TGCAGCGCGGGCAGGGCTACCGGGGAGCTGTTTTTT.

This clone showed up just once. Other DNA sequences in this specimen translate into the identical CDR3. This rearrangement joins TRBV5-1 to TRBJ2-7; 10 positions match TRBD1. V shed 4 bases and J 3 bases; nucleotides not matched to a gene: 4. CDR1 is SGHRS, CDR2 YFSETQ, per germline. This CDR3 comprises 14 residues. For the CDR3, the DNA is TGCGCCAGCAGCAAGGACAGGGGGAACTACGAGCAGTACTTC. Residues: CASSKDRGNYEQYF.

The chain has TRBV10-3 and TRBJ2-6, with a tentative D call TRBD2 (5 bases). Germline loops: CDR1 ENHRY, CDR2 SYGVKD. The V end was cut by 2 bases, the J end by 0 bases, with 11 bases between. The CDR3 has 17 residues. CDR3 sequence (DNA): TGTGCCATCAGTGAGGGACGGGGAGACTCTGGGGCCAACGTCCTGACTTTC. The encoded protein is CAISEGRGDSGANVLTF.

This rearrangement joins TRBV5-4 to TRBJ2-7; 15 nucleotides align to TRBD2. The germline V gene encodes CDR1 SGHNT and CDR2 YYREEE (reference sequence). V gave up 4 bases and J gave up 6 bases; unmatched junction bases: 5. The CDR3 consists of 15 residues. The CDR3 loop is CASSLPGLAGGEQYF. As DNA, the CDR3 is TGTGCCAGCAGCCTACCGGGACTAGCGGGGGGCGAGCAGTACTTC.

The chain has TRBV5-1 and TRBJ2-7; tentatively, D is TRBD2 (5 bases). CDR3 length: 15 residues. V was clipped by 1 base and J by 0 bases, with 11 bases between them. CDR1 SGHRS and CDR2 YFSETQ come from the germline V gene. CDR3 nucleotide sequence: TGCGCCAGCAGCTTGTATGGACTTGCCTCCTACGAGCAGTACTTC. Protein product: CASSLYGLASYEQYF.

The chain links TRBV9 to TRBJ2-1; no definite D call. Germline CDR1 and CDR2: SGDLS and YYNGEE. CDR3 length: 15 residues. V lost 1 base and J 4 bases, leaving 12 bases between the germline ends. CDR3 protein: CASSVSDLPYNEQFF. The CDR3 DNA reads TGTGCCAGCAGCGTAAGTGATCTCCCATACAATGAGCAGTTCTTC.

The chain uses TRBV6-1 and TRBJ2-5, with D hard to call. The V end lost 6 bases, the J end lost 0 bases, and 11 bases lay between the germline ends. Looked up from germline, CDR1 is MNHNS and CDR2 is SASEGT. This CDR3 comprises 14 residues. CDR3 sequence reads: CASRPALHQETQYF. In nucleotides, the CDR3 is TGTGCCAGCAGACCGGCCCTCCACCAAGAGACCCAGTACTTC.

This chain connects TRBV27 to TRBJ2-3; 8 positions match TRBD2. Germline assignment: CDR1 MNHEY and CDR2 SMNVEV (reference sequence). The V segment lost 1 base and the J segment 4 bases; nucleotides outside the gene matches: 1. CDR3 size: 14 residues. As DNA, the CDR3 is TGTGCCAGCAGTTTATGGCGGGAGGCAGATACGCAGTATTTT. This sequence encodes CASSLWREADTQYF.

The genes are TRBV7-8 and TRBJ2-3, with D hard to call. The CDR3 loop spans 15 amino acids. Germline V gives CDR1 SGHVS, CDR2 FQNEAQ. V lost 1 base and J lost 0, with 8 bases in between. The CDR3 protein is CASSLGAPSTDTQYF. The CDR3 DNA is TGTGCCAGCAGCTTAGGAGCCCCCAGCACAGATACGCAGTATTTT.

The chain links TRBV29-1 to TRBJ1-5; no clear D gene. The CDR3 has 12 amino acids. The V and J ends lost 7 bases and 0 bases respectively, with 7 bases between them. In germline, CDR1 is SQVTM, CDR2 ANQGSEA. The CDR3 region is CSGGNSNQPQHF. CDR3 nucleotides: TGCAGCGGCGGAAATAGCAATCAGCCCCAGCATTTT.

The chain is built from TRBV29-1 and TRBJ2-7, with 10 positions matching TRBD2. Looked up from germline, CDR1 is SQVTM and CDR2 is ANQGSEA. This CDR3 has 14 residues. Trimming at V came to 0 bases and at J to 6 bases, leaving 5 bases not matched to a gene. The CDR3: CSVEDSLAGAEQYF. For the CDR3, the DNA is TGCAGCGTTGAAGATAGTCTAGCGGGAGCCGAGCAGTACTTC.

The J gene is TRBJ2-3, the V gene TRBV19, with D tentatively TRBD2 (5 bases). The length of the CDR3 is 15 residues. Trimming took off 2 bases at V and 6 bases at J, with 15 bases between the two ends. CDR1 is LNHDA and CDR2 is SQIVND in the germline V gene (reference sequence). CDR3 coding DNA: TGTGCCAGTAGTATACGGGGTTCCGTGGGTGATACGCAGTATTTT. Its protein is CASSIRGSVGDTQYF.